This TCR beta chain was sequenced in a study of T-cell memory formation after mild COVID-19. TCRdb fed the 5' RACE reads into MiXCR, producing one record per CDR3 protein. The profile shows about 190,000 distinct CDR3 sequences, about 20% of them singletons. As concerns this clonotype: What it binds is not known.

V shed 4 bases and J shed 0 bases, with 14 bases lying between them. CDR3 size: 16 residues. Germline assignment: CDR1 MGHRA and CDR2 YSYEKL. Study-level results: A balance of CD4 and CD8 characterized clones contracting day 15 to 85, whereas later expanders leaned CD4+.

Sequencing used PBMCs or a T cell subset sorted from them (not recorded which). This TCR was recovered from an adult woman who had mild COVID-19 (a few samples of this study predate the infection). Cell type and time point are not known. The rearrangement uses TRBV4-1 and TRBJ2-3; D perhaps matches TRBD2 (6 bases). The chain's CDR3 is CASSPAPSVSTDTQYF. Here the CDR3 DNA reads TGCGCCAGCAGCCCCGCCCCTAGCGTAAGCACAGATACGCAGTATTTT.